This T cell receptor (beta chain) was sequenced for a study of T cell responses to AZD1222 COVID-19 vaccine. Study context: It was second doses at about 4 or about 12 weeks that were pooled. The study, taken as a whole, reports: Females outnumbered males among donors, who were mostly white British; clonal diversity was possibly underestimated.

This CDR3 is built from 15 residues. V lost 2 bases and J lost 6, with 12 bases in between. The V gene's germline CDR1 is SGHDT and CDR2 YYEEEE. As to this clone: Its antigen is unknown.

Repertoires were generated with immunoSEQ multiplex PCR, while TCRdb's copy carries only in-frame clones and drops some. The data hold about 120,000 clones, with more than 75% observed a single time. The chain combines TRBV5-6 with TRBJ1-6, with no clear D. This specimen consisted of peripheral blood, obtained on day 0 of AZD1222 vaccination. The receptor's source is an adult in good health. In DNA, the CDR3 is TGTGCCAGCAGCTTTTGGAGCAGCTCTAATTCACCCCTCCACTTT. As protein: CASSFWSSSNSPLHF.